This T cell receptor (beta chain) was obtained from a study of Tregs in tolerant kidney transplant recipients. Across the study: Mixed chimerism was transient after nonmyeloablative marrow transplants from related graft donors. Whole-study findings and limits: Tregs expanded with activated donor B cells seemed most donor-specific. Tolerant patients' donor-specific Tregs expanded beyond overall Tregs, suggesting antigen-driven growth.

Unstimulated regulatory T cells (CD4+CD25+CD127-), CD4+CD25- non-regulatory cells, CD4 and CD8 cells were FACS-sorted from thawed PBMCs. Repertoires were generated with immunoSEQ multiplex PCR, while TCRdb's copy carries only in-frame clones and drops some. Reported are 45,000 to 55,000 clones; the ten largest clones contain about 0.85%. Trimming cost V 5 bases and J 3 bases; bases outside gene matches: 9. This CDR3 comprises 16 residues. Looked up from germline, CDR1 is DFQATT and CDR2 is SNEGSKA (reference sequence). Comments on this clone: Its target is not known. The read ends 3 residues before the CDR3 terminus; that terminus is restored from the germline J gene.

J is TRBJ1-4 and V is TRBV20-1; TRBD1 matches 10 bases. This receptor was obtained from a human donor who received a combined kidney and bone marrow transplant. Sample: CD4+ T cells from blood, taken before the transplant. The sequenced part of the CDR3 DNA is TGCAGTGCTCGGGACAGGGGAAGACAATCTAATGAAAAA. It translates to CSARDRGRQSNEK. The whole CDR3 protein is CSARDRGRQSNEKLFF.